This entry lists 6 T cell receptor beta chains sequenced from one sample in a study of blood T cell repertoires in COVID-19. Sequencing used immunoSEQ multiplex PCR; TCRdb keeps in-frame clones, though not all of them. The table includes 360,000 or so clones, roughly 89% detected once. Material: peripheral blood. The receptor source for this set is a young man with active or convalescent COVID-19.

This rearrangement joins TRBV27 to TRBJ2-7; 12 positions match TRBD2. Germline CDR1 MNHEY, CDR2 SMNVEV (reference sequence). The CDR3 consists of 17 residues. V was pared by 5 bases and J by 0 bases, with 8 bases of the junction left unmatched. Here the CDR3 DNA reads TGTGCCAGCAGTAGCCGGACTAGCGGGGTAAGCTCCTACGAGCAGTACTTC. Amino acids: CASSSRTSGVSSYEQYF.

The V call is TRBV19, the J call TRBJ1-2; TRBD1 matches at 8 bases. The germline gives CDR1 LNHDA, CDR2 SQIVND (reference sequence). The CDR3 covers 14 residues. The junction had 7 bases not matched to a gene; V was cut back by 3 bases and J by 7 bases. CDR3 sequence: CASSMGRGQSGYTF. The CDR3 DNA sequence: TGTGCCAGTAGTATGGGCAGGGGGCAATCTGGCTACACCTTC.

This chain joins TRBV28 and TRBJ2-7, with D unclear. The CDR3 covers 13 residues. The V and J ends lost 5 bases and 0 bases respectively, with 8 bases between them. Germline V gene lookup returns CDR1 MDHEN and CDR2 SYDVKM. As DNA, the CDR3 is TGTGCCAGCAGTCCCCCTCCCTCCTACGAGCAGTACTTC. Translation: CASSPPPSYEQYF.

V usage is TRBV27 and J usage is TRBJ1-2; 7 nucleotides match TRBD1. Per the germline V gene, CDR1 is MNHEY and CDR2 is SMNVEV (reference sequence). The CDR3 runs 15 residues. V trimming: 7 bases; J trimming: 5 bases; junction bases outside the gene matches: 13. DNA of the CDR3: TGTGCCAGCACCCTAACACTGACAGGGCAGTATGGCTACACCTTC. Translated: CASTLTLTGQYGYTF.

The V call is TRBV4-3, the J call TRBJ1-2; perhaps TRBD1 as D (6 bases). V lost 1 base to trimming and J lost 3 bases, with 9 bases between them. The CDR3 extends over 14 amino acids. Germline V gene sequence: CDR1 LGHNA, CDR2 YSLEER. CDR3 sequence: CASSQGTEDYGYTF. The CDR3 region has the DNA TGCGCCAGCAGCCAAGGGACAGAAGACTATGGCTACACCTTC.

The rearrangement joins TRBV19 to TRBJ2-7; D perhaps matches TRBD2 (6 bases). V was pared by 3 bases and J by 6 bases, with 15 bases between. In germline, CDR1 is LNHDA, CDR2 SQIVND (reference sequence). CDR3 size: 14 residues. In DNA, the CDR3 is TGTGCCAGTAGTATGGTGGCTAGGCGGGGCGAGCAGTACTTC. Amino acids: CASSMVARRGEQYF.